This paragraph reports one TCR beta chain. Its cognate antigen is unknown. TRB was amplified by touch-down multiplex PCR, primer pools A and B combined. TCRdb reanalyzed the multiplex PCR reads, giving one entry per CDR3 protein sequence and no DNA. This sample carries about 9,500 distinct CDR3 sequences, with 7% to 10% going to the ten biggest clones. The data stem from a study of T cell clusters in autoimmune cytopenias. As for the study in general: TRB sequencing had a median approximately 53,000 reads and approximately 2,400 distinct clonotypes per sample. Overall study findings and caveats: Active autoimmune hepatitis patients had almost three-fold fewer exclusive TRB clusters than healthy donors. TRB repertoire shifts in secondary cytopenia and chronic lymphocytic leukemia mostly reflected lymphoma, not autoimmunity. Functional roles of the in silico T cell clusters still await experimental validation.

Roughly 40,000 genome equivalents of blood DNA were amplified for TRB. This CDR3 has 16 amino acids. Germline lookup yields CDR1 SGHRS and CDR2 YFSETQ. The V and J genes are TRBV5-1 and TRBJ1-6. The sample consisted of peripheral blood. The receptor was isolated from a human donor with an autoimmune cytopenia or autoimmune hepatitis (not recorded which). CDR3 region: CASSFGNQGINSPLHF.